Listed here are 9 T cell receptor beta chains from one sample, sequenced in a study of blood T cell repertoires in COVID-19. TCRdb keeps only in-frame clones here, not all; method: immunoSEQ multiplex PCR. The table has approximately 74,000 clones, roughly 90% seen once. The sample was peripheral blood. These receptors were taken from a woman aged 55-69 years with acute or convalescent COVID-19.

The table lists this clone with a count of one. J is TRBJ2-1 and V is TRBV20-1; 7 bases are a match to TRBD2. After removal of 3 bases from V and 6 bases from J, the junction contained 11 bases not matched to a gene. The germline V gene has CDR1 DFQATT and CDR2 SNEGSKA (reference sequence). The CDR3 totals 15 residues. CDR3 loop: CSASSGAGWANEQFF. The CDR3 DNA is TGCAGTGCTAGTTCGGGAGCGGGGTGGGCCAATGAGCAGTTCTTC.

The gene calls are TRBV19 and TRBJ2-7; TRBD2 is a possible D gene (6 bases). The germline V gene has CDR1 LNHDA and CDR2 SQIVND (reference sequence). The V end lost 4 bases, the J end lost 5 bases, and 15 bases lay between the germline ends. The CDR3 runs to 14 residues. CDR3 loop: CASSKRGGFDEQYV. As DNA, the CDR3 is TGTGCCAGTAGTAAAAGGGGAGGTTTCGACGAGCAGTACGTC.

The J gene is TRBJ1-2, the V gene TRBV3-1 (or the pseudogene TRBV3-2); the D is unclear. The germline CDR1 and CDR2 sequences are LGHDT and YNNKEL (reference sequence). The germline V and J ends were trimmed by 2 bases and 7 bases, with 8 bases remaining between them. The CDR3 has 12 residues. The CDR3 DNA sequence: TGTGCCAGCAGCCAAAGGAGGAGTGGCTACACCTTC. This sequence encodes CASSQRRSGYTF.

V gene TRBV13 combines with J gene TRBJ1-6, with TRBD1 as a possible D gene (5 bases). Germline-derived CDR1 and CDR2 are PRHDT and FYEKMQ (reference sequence). The CDR3 is made up of 15 amino acids. Trimming removed 2 bases at V and 6 bases at J, with 11 bases between. Here the CDR3 reads CASSLQGIANSPLHF. In nucleotides, the CDR3 is TGTGCCAGCAGCTTACAGGGAATCGCTAATTCACCCCTCCACTTT. Based on the CDR3 plus reference TRBV13 and TRBJ1-6, the full variable domain is AAGVIQSPRHLIKEKRETATLKCYPIPRHDTVYWYQQGPGQDPQFLISFYEKMQSDKGSIPDRFSAQQFSDYHSELNMSSLELGDSALYFCASSLQGIANSPLHFGNGTRLTVT.

This clone has a handful of counts. This rearrangement joins TRBV6-1 to TRBJ1-4; no definite D call. Trimming took 2 bases from V and 0 from J, leaving 4 bases between them. The germline CDR1 and CDR2 sequences are MNHNS and SASEGT. This CDR3 is built from 14 residues. CDR3 loop: CASSEQTTNEKLFF. The CDR3 nucleotides are TGTGCCAGCAGTGAACAGACAACTAATGAAAAACTGTTTTTT.

This chain uses TRBV7-6 with TRBJ2-1; possibly TRBD2 for D (5 bases). Germline-derived CDR1 and CDR2 are SGHVS and FNYEAQ. The CDR3 has 15 amino acids. V shed 5 bases and J shed 5 bases, with 16 bases lying between them. CDR3 sequence reads: CASSTPLGRDNEQFF. Here the CDR3 DNA reads TGTGCCAGCAGCACCCCACTAGGTCGGGACAATGAGCAGTTCTTC.

The chain has TRBV6-5 and TRBJ1-1; the match to TRBD1 covers 7 bases. With V trimmed by 2 bases and J by 6 bases, 6 bases remained unmatched. The germline gives CDR1 MNHEY, CDR2 SVGAGI. The CDR3 extends over 14 amino acids. Written as DNA, the CDR3 is TGTGCCAGCAGTTACATGACAGGGTTGGCTGAAGCTTTCTTT. It specifies CASSYMTGLAEAFF.

The V gene is TRBV19, the J gene TRBJ2-5, with D tentatively TRBD2 (5 bases). Deletions cut 6 bases from V and 2 bases from J, with 13 bases between. This CDR3 has 14 residues. The germline gives CDR1 LNHDA, CDR2 SQIVND (reference sequence). The CDR3 coding sequence is TGTGCCAGTAGCACCGGACGGGGACAAGAGACCCAGTACTTC. It translates to CASSTGRGQETQYF.

The chain couples TRBV19 to TRBJ2-3, with a tentative D call TRBD2 (6 bases). The V gene lost 3 bases and the J gene lost 2 bases, with 12 bases spanning the gap. The CDR3 covers 15 residues. The germline gives CDR1 LNHDA, CDR2 SQIVND (reference sequence). CDR3 in DNA: TGTGCCAGTAGTATTGACGCGGGGTACACAGATACGCAGTATTTT. Translated: CASSIDAGYTDTQYF.